The subject of this entry is one TCR beta chain. These data belong to a study of blood T cell repertoires in COVID-19. Clones were sequenced by immunoSEQ multiplex PCR, and TCRdb holds only the in-frame ones, with some missing. Found here are around 72,000 clones, more than 80% of them singletons; the top ten hold 20%. There are 16 residues in the CDR3. Trimming left V 4 bases short and J 5 bases short, with 20 bases between. Germline V gives CDR1 SGHRS, CDR2 YFSETQ. The origin of this receptor is a woman aged 70-85 years with acute or convalescent COVID-19. The V and J genes are TRBV5-1 and TRBJ2-3; possible D gene TRBD2, 6 bases. Material: peripheral blood. CDR3 sequence reads: CASSIRGLSQQDTQYF. CDR3 DNA sequence: TGCGCCAGCAGCATACGTGGACTAAGCCAACAAGATACGCAGTATTTT.